The TCR beta chain described here comes from a study of blood T cell repertoires in COVID-19. Turning to the study itself: Donors in the United States, Italy and Spain gave samples during acute or convalescent COVID-19. T cells, B-cell-depleted T cells, or PBMCs provided the cDNA or gDNA that served as material.

CDR1 and CDR2 from the germline V gene are MNHEY and SMNVEV (reference sequence). V dropped 6 bases and J dropped 2; count of bases not matched to a gene: 13. This CDR3 is 17 amino acids long. In the original processing: Amplification from reference gene primers served as the basis for estimated nucleated cell counts. The data were produced by immunoSEQ multiplex PCR, yet TCRdb's version contains in-frame clones alone and is incomplete. That table furnishes V, J and clone size, whereas the DNA furnished D and trimming. The repertoire holds 75,000 to 95,000 clones, with about 87% as singletons. Sequencing was done on a sample of peripheral blood. The TCR comes from a man aged 45-65 years with active COVID-19. This chain links TRBV27 with TRBJ2-3, with TRBD2 matching over 8 bases. CDR3 residues: CASSPWGREGSTDTQYF. The CDR3 DNA follows: TGTGCCAGCAGCCCCTGGGGCCGGGAGGGGTCCACAGATACGCAGTATTTT.